These T cell receptor beta chains were read from a single sample in a study of blood T cell repertoires in COVID-19. Data came from immunoSEQ multiplex PCR; TCRdb stores just in-frame clones and leaves some out. Of 180,000 or so clones listed, approximately 85% were seen once; the top ten hold approximately 1.3%. Sequenced sample: peripheral blood. The receptors were sampled from a man between 60 and 70 years old who had recovered from COVID-19. CDR3s include the opening cysteine and the closing phenylalanine or tryptophan. Fields, in order: clone size, D gene, J gene, V gene, CDR3 DNA, CDR3 protein. D genes are given only for firm matches. A clone size is listed for some rows: how often the clone was seen (once, few, many), or a class if it is expanded.

clone_size: once
d_call: NA
j_call: TRBJ1-1
v_call: TRBV30
cdr3_nt: TGTGCCTGGAGAGGGGCATACCCTGAAGCTTTCTTT
cdr3_aa: CAWRGAYPEAFF

clone_size: NA
d_call: TRBD2
j_call: TRBJ2-5
v_call: TRBV5-3
cdr3_nt: TGTGCCAGAAGCTTGAGAGGCGGGGGGCGGGAGGAGACCCAGTACTTC
cdr3_aa: CARSLRGGGREETQYF

clone_size: NA
d_call: NA
j_call: TRBJ1-4
v_call: TRBV19
cdr3_nt: TGTGCCAGTAGTCCTCGGACAGATTATAATGAAAAACTGTTTTTT
cdr3_aa: CASSPRTDYNEKLFF

clone_size: NA
d_call: TRBD2
j_call: TRBJ2-1
v_call: TRBV7-2
cdr3_nt: TGTGCCAGCAACCCATATACTACTAGCGGGGGGGCAGGCAATGAGCAGTTCTTC
cdr3_aa: CASNPYTTSGGAGNEQFF

clone_size: NA
d_call: TRBD2
j_call: TRBJ2-5
v_call: TRBV3-1/TRBV3-2
cdr3_nt: TGTGCCAGCAGCCAAAATCTAGCGGGGGGGCGTGAGACCCAGTACTTC
cdr3_aa: CASSQNLAGGRETQYF

clone_size: NA
d_call: TRBD1
j_call: TRBJ2-2
v_call: TRBV18
cdr3_nt: TGTGCCAGCTCACCACGGACAGGTCTATACGGGGAGCTGTTTTTT
cdr3_aa: CASSPRTGLYGELFF

clone_size: few
d_call: NA
j_call: TRBJ2-2
v_call: TRBV2
cdr3_nt: TGTGCCAGCGGATTCTTGTCCGGGGGAAACACCGGGGAGCTGTTTTTT
cdr3_aa: CASGFLSGGNTGELFF

clone_size: NA
d_call: NA
j_call: TRBJ2-7
v_call: TRBV19
cdr3_nt: TGTGCCAGTAGCGTAACAGTCGCGGGCGAGCAGTACTTC
cdr3_aa: CASSVTVAGEQYF

clone_size: NA
d_call: NA
j_call: TRBJ2-4
v_call: TRBV6-2/TRBV6-3
cdr3_nt: TGTGCCAGCAGCCCGTACTATGACAGGGAGGACATTCAGTACTTC
cdr3_aa: CASSPYYDREDIQYF

clone_size: NA
d_call: NA
j_call: TRBJ2-5
v_call: TRBV15
cdr3_nt: TGTGCCACCAGCAGAGACAGGACTCGAGAGACCCAGTACTTC
cdr3_aa: CATSRDRTRETQYF

clone_size: NA
d_call: NA
j_call: TRBJ1-4
v_call: TRBV6-1
cdr3_nt: TGTGCCAGCAGTGAAGAGACGACAGGATCGGAAAAACTGTTTTTT
cdr3_aa: CASSEETTGSEKLFF

clone_size: NA
d_call: NA
j_call: TRBJ2-1
v_call: TRBV11-2
cdr3_nt: TGTGCCAGCAGCTTTGGAGGTTACAATGAGCAGTTCTTC
cdr3_aa: CASSFGGYNEQFF

clone_size: NA
d_call: NA
j_call: TRBJ1-2
v_call: TRBV27
cdr3_nt: TGTGCCAGAGAAACAGGGAAGGAACTCCCAAACTATGGCTACACCTTC
cdr3_aa: CARETGKELPNYGYTF

clone_size: NA
d_call: TRBD1
j_call: TRBJ1-1
v_call: TRBV5-6
cdr3_nt: TGTGCCAGCAGCTTATCCCGGGACAGGGGGCGAAGAAACACTGAAGCTTTCTTT
cdr3_aa: CASSLSRDRGRRNTEAFF

clone_size: NA
d_call: NA
j_call: TRBJ2-3
v_call: TRBV5-5
cdr3_nt: TGTGCCAGCAGCTTGGGGGGGCTGGGTGCAGATACGCAGTATTTT
cdr3_aa: CASSLGGLGADTQYF

clone_size: NA
d_call: NA
j_call: TRBJ1-2
v_call: TRBV7-3
cdr3_nt: TGTGCCAGCAGCCCCGACAGGAATTATGGCTACACCTTC
cdr3_aa: CASSPDRNYGYTF